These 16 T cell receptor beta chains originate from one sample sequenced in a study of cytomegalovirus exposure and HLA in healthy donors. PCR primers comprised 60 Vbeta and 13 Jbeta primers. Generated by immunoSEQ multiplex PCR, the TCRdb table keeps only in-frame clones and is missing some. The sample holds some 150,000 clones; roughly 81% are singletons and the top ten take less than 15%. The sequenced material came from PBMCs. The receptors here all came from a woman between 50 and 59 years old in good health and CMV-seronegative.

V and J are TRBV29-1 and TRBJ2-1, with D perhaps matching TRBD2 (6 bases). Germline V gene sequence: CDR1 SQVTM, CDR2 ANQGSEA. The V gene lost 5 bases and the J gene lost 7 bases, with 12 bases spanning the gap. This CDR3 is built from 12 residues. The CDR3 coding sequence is TGCAGCGTTAGAGTCCGGGGGAATGAGCAGTTCTTC. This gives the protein CSVRVRGNEQFF.

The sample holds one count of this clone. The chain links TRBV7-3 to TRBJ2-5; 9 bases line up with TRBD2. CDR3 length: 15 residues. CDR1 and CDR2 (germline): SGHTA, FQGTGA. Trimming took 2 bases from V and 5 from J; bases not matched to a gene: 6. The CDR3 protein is CASSLDGGGGETQYF. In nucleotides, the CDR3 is TGTGCCAGCAGCTTAGACGGCGGGGGGGGTGAGACCCAGTACTTC.

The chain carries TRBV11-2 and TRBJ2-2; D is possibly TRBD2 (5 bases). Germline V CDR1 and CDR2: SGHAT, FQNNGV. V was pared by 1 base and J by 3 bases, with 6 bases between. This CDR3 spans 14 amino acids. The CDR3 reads CASSLVRDTGELFF. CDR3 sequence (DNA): TGTGCCAGCAGCTTAGTGCGGGACACCGGGGAGCTGTTTTTT.

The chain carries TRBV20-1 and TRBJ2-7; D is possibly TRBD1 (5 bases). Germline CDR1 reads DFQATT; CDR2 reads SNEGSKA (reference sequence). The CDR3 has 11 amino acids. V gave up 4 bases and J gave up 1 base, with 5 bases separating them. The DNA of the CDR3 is TGCAGTGCTAAGGGGTCCTACGAGCAGTACTTC. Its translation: CSAKGSYEQYF.

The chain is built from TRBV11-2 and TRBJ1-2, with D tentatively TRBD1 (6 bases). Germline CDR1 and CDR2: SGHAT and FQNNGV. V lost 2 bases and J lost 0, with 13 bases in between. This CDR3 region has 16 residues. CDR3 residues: CASSLTRTVSNYGYTF. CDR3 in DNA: TGTGCCAGCAGCTTAACAAGGACAGTCTCTAACTATGGCTACACCTTC.

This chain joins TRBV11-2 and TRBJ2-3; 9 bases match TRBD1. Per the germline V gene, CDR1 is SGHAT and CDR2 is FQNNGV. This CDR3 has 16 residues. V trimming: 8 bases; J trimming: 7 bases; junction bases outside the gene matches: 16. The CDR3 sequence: CASEPGPGQGQYTQYF. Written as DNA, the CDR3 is TGTGCCAGCGAACCGGGGCCGGGACAGGGACAATATACGCAGTATTTT.

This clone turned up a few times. The CDR3 DNA reads as TGTGCCACGGGACAGGGCAACACCGGGGAGCTGTTTTTT. Protein sequence: CATGQGNTGELFF. This chain joins TRBV10-3 and TRBJ2-2; the match to TRBD1 covers 9 bases. Germline CDR1 is ENHRY and CDR2 is SYGVKD. The CDR3 consists of 13 residues. V lost 10 bases and J lost 2; bases outside the gene matches: 2.

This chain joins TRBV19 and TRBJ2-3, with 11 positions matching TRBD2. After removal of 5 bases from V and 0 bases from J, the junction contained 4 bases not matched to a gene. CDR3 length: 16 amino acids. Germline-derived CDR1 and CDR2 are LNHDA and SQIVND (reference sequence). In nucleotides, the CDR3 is TGTGCCAGTAGTTGGACTAGCGGGTTCAGCACAGATACGCAGTATTTT. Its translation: CASSWTSGFSTDTQYF.

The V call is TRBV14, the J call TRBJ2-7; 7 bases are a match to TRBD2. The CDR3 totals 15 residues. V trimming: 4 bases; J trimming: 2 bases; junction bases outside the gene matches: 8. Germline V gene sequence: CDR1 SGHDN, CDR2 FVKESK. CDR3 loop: CASSRPGRAPYEQYF. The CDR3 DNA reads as TGTGCCAGCAGCCGGCCAGGGAGGGCCCCCTACGAGCAGTACTTC.

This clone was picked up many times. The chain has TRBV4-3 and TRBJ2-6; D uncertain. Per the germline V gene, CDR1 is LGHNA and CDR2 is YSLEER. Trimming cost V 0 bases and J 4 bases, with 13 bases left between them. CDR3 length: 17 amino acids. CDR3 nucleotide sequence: TGCGCCAGCAGCCAAGATGGCCCCACAGTAGGGGCCAACGTCCTGACTTTC. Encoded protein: CASSQDGPTVGANVLTF.

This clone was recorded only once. The CDR3 DNA reads as TGTGCCAGCAGCTTAGCGGCGGCCGACGGCTACACCTTC. This gives the protein CASSLAAADGYTF. The V call is TRBV7-8, the J call TRBJ1-2; no clear D gene. This CDR3 has 13 residues. V was pared by 0 bases and J by 8 bases, with 10 bases between. CDR1 and CDR2 (germline): SGHVS, FQNEAQ.

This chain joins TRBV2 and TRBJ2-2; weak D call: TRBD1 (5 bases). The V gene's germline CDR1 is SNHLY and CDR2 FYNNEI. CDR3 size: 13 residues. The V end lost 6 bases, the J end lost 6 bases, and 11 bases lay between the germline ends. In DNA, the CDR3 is TGTGCCAGCAGCCAGGGCTGGCCCGGGGAGCTGTTTTTT. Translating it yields CASSQGWPGELFF.

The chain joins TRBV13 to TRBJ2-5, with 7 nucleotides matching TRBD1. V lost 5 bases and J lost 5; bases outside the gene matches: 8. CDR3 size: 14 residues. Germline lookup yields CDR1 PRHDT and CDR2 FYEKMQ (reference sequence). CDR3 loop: CASSAYRGMETQYF. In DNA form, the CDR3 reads TGTGCCAGCAGCGCCTACAGGGGTATGGAGACCCAGTACTTC.

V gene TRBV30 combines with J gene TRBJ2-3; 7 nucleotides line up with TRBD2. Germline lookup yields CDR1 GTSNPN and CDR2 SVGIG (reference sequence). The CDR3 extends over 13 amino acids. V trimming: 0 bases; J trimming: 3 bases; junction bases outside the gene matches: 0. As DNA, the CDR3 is TGTGCCTGGAGTGTGGGGGGGACAGATACGCAGTATTTT. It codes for CAWSVGGTDTQYF. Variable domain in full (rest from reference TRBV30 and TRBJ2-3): SQTIHQWPATLVQPVGSPLSLECTVEGTSNPNLYWYRQAAGRGLQLLFYSVGIGQISSEVPQNLSASRPQDRQFILSSKKLLLSDSGFYLCAWSVGGTDTQYFGPGTRLTVL.

The chain's CDR3 is CASTPWAVSNQPQHF. CDR3 DNA sequence: TGTGCCAGTACCCCATGGGCAGTTAGCAATCAGCCCCAGCATTTT. The V gene is TRBV19, the J gene TRBJ1-5, with D unclear. The CDR3 covers 15 residues. Germline CDR1 and CDR2: LNHDA and SQIVND (reference sequence). Between the trimmed V and J ends, which lost 7 bases and 0 bases, there was a span of 13 bases.

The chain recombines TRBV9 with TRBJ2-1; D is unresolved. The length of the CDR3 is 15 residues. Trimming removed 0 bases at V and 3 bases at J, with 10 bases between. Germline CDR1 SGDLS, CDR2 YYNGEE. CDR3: CASSVGLRNYNEQFF. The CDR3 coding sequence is TGTGCCAGCAGCGTAGGTCTGCGCAACTACAATGAGCAGTTCTTC.